These 29 T cell receptor beta chains were all obtained from the same sample, sequenced in a study of molecular identifiers for immune sequencing clone quantification. TCRdb re-called the PCR reads through MiXCR, storing one row per CDR3 protein. This sample yields over 600,000 distinct CDR3 sequences, of which just under 20% are seen a single time; around 0.86% belongs to the top ten. Sequencing used naive CD8+ T cells from blood, with Jurkat cell RNA spiked in. Described subset: FACS-sorted CD8+CD4-CCR7+CD45RA+ naive T cells. The receptors were gathered from a human donor in good health. Some libraries in this study had Jurkat cell RNA spiked in.

The sample holds a few counts of this clonotype. One end of the junction varies from germline; a read error may be responsible. J is TRBJ2-3 and V is TRBV4-3; TRBD2 matches 9 bases. Germline CDR1 reads LGHNA; CDR2 reads YSLEER. CDR3 length: 16 residues. Written as DNA, the CDR3 is TGCGCCGGCAGCCGCTCACTAGCGGGTCTGGAAGATACGCAGTATTTT. Its translation is CAGSRSLAGLEDTQYF.

Many counts were recorded for this clonotype. The gene calls are TRBV10-3 and TRBJ2-3, with 10 bases lining up with TRBD1. This CDR3 spans 15 amino acids. CDR1 and CDR2 (germline): ENHRY, SYGVKD. V lost 2 bases to trimming and J lost 7 bases; unmatched junction nucleotides: 6. This chain's CDR3 is CAISETGTGDYTQYF. The CDR3 DNA follows: TGTGCCATCAGTGAGACCGGGACAGGGGATTATACGCAGTATTTT.

This clonotype was detected ten times or more. The chain employs TRBV5-6 and TRBJ2-5; a possible D gene is TRBD2 (5 bases). The CDR3 spans 13 residues. Trimming took off 4 bases at V and 5 bases at J, with 12 bases between the two ends. Per the germline V gene, CDR1 is SGHDT and CDR2 is YYEEEE. The CDR3 nucleotides are TGTGCCAGCAGCCCGAGGGATTGGGAGACCCAGTACTTC. This gives the protein CASSPRDWETQYF.

This clonotype appeared many times. V usage is TRBV2 and J usage is TRBJ1-4; TRBD1 matches 8 bases. The V gene's germline CDR1 is SNHLY and CDR2 FYNNEI. The junction had 12 bases not matched to a gene; V was cut back by 7 bases and J by 11 bases. The length of the CDR3 is 14 residues. The CDR3 DNA sequence: TGTGCCAGCATTCTAGCGGACAGGGAATACAAACTGTTTTTT. Translating it yields CASILADREYKLFF.

This clonotype was recorded at least ten times. The chain couples TRBV2 to TRBJ2-7; D perhaps matches TRBD1 (5 bases). The CDR3 covers 15 residues. Trimming took 5 bases from V and 0 from J, leaving 14 bases between them. From germline, CDR1 is SNHLY and CDR2 FYNNEI. The CDR3 coding sequence is TGTGCCAGCAGTCAGGACATCTCCCCCTCCTACGAGCAGTACTTC. It specifies CASSQDISPSYEQYF.

Concerning this clonotype itself: A much larger clone lies one base from this, so it may be a read error. The chain joins TRBV28 to TRBJ1-2; the D gene is possibly TRBD1 (5 bases). Germline V gene data show CDR1 as MDHEN and CDR2 as SYDVKM. This CDR3 contains 14 residues. V was shortened by 5 bases and J by 6 bases, with 16 bases between the two germline ends. The CDR3 DNA reads TGTGCCAGCAGTCCATGGGGGGAGGACCATGGCTACACCTTC. Encoded protein: CASSPWGEDHGYTF.

At least ten counts were recorded for this clonotype. CDR3 region: CASSLGAALEQYF. The CDR3 nucleotides are TGTGCCAGCAGCTTAGGGGCCGCCTTAGAGCAGTACTTC. The V gene is TRBV11-2, the J gene TRBJ2-7; D gene unclear. V dropped 1 base and J dropped 7 bases, with 11 bases sitting between them. The length of the CDR3 is 13 residues. Germline V gene lookup returns CDR1 SGHAT and CDR2 FQNNGV.

Many counts were recorded for this clonotype. The chain has TRBV5-8 and TRBJ2-7; perhaps TRBD1 as D (5 bases). The CDR3 length is 13 residues. Germline V lookup: CDR1 SGHTS, CDR2 YDEGEE. Trimming cost V 2 bases and J 4 bases, with 10 bases left between them. The CDR3 region is CASSFEGAYEQYF. As DNA, the CDR3 is TGTGCCAGCAGCTTCGAAGGGGCGTACGAGCAGTACTTC.

This clonotype was seen ten or more times. The V and J genes are TRBV19 and TRBJ1-4; a possible D gene is TRBD1 (5 bases). V dropped 5 bases and J dropped 7 bases, with 23 bases sitting between them. The CDR3 consists of 17 residues. Germline V gene data show CDR1 as LNHDA and CDR2 as SQIVND (reference sequence). The CDR3 protein is CASSPFGAGHRTEKLFF. Here the CDR3 DNA reads TGTGCCAGTAGTCCCTTCGGGGCAGGGCATAGAACTGAAAAACTGTTTTTT.

The chain is built from TRBV7-9 and TRBJ1-4; no reliable D call. The CDR3 loop spans 12 amino acids. The germline V gene has CDR1 SEHNR and CDR2 FQNEAQ (reference sequence). Trimming took 8 bases from V and 7 from J, leaving 11 bases between them. The CDR3 nucleotides are TGTGCCAGCTCCCAACTGGGTGAAAAACTGTTTTTT. Its translation: CASSQLGEKLFF.

This clonotype was recorded at least ten times. The rearrangement links TRBV28 to TRBJ2-6, with TRBD1 matching over 9 bases. CDR1 is MDHEN and CDR2 is SYDVKM in the germline V gene. The ends lost 7 bases at V and 0 bases at J; junction bases unmatched: 7. There are 17 residues in the CDR3. The CDR3: CASNSGTGHSGANVLTF. In nucleotides, the CDR3 is TGTGCCAGCAACTCCGGGACAGGGCACTCTGGGGCCAACGTCCTGACTTTC.

As regards this clonotype: This may stem from a read error, because a much larger clone lies one nucleotide away. The rearrangement uses TRBV28 and TRBJ1-5; 7 nucleotides line up with TRBD1. Germline loops: CDR1 MDHEN, CDR2 SYDVKM. The CDR3 runs to 14 residues. Trimming took 5 bases from V and 9 from J; bases not matched to a gene: 10. In nucleotides, the CDR3 is TGTGCCAGCAGTAACAGGGGATTTGGGCTGCCCCAGCATTTT. Amino acids: CASSNRGFGLPQHF.

There are a few counts of this clonotype. In DNA, the CDR3 is TGTGCCCAGCCCCCGGACGGTGACACTGAAGCTTTCTTT. Translated: CAQPPDGDTEAFF. This chain connects TRBV12-3 or TRBV12-4 to TRBJ1-1; no clear D gene. V lost 11 bases and J lost 3, with 16 bases in between. The CDR3 has 13 residues.

This clonotype was seen ten or more times. V and J are TRBV7-2 and TRBJ2-7; 8 bases line up with TRBD2. Germline loops: CDR1 SGHTA, CDR2 FQGNSA. The junction had 8 bases not matched to a gene; V was cut back by 5 bases and J by 2 bases. This CDR3 region has 15 residues. CDR3 sequence reads: CASSKTSGGAYEQYF. The CDR3 bases are TGTGCCAGCAGCAAAACTAGCGGTGGCGCCTACGAGCAGTACTTC.

The chain links TRBV4-3 to TRBJ2-1, with D perhaps matching TRBD1 (6 bases). Trimming took off 2 bases at V and 2 bases at J, with 13 bases between the two ends. The CDR3 length is 16 residues. Germline V gene lookup returns CDR1 LGHNA and CDR2 YSLEER. CDR3 nucleotide sequence: TGCGCCAGCAGCCAAAACAGGGTAGGGCCCTACAATGAGCAGTTCTTC. Translation gives CASSQNRVGPYNEQFF.

The rearrangement joins TRBV7-9 to TRBJ2-7; D is unresolved. CDR3 length equals 18 residues. CDR1 is SEHNR, CDR2 FQNEAQ, per germline (reference sequence). V was cut by 1 base and J by 5 bases, with 24 bases left in between. The CDR3 region is CASSLVLSAGRRFDEQYF. CDR3 DNA sequence: TGTGCCAGCAGCTTAGTACTTAGTGCCGGTCGGCGATTCGACGAGCAGTACTTC.

V usage is TRBV19 and J usage is TRBJ1-1, with TRBD1 as a possible D gene (5 bases). The CDR3 extends over 14 amino acids. Trimming removed 7 bases at V and 5 bases at J, with 17 bases between. Germline V gives CDR1 LNHDA, CDR2 SQIVND (reference sequence). CDR3: CASTTGGIGTEAFF. CDR3 DNA: TGTGCCAGTACTACAGGAGGGATTGGGACTGAAGCTTTCTTT.

This clonotype appeared once. A much larger clone lies one base from this, so it may be a read error. The CDR3 does not end in the conserved phenylalanine or tryptophan, so this is likely a read error. This sequence joins TRBV30 and TRBJ2-1, with D possibly TRBD1 on 6 matching bases. This CDR3 spans 15 amino acids. With 2 bases removed from V and 6 bases from J, the gap between germline ends came to 17 bases. Germline V gene data show CDR1 as GTSNPN and CDR2 as SVGIG (reference sequence). DNA for the CDR3: TGTGCCTGGAGTTCAGGAGAGGGGGTATCCAATGAGCAGTTCTCC. It translates to CAWSSGEGVSNEQFS.

Note on this clonotype: This may come from a read error, since a much larger clone is one base off. V usage is TRBV30 and J usage is TRBJ2-1; 14 nucleotides match TRBD2. Per the germline V gene, CDR1 is GTSNPN and CDR2 is SVGIG (reference sequence). The CDR3 sequence is 18 residues long. The CDR3: CAWSRLAGGTSSYNEQLF. CDR3 coding DNA: TGTGCCTGGAGTAGACTAGCGGGAGGGACGAGCTCCTACAATGAGCAGCTCTTC.

This clonotype was picked up a small number of times. The CDR3 sequence is CATSDPRSAPTDTQYF. The CDR3 DNA follows: TGTGCCACCAGTGACCCCCGGAGTGCCCCCACAGATACGCAGTATTTT. The chain links TRBV24-1 to TRBJ2-3; D remains unclear. Germline V CDR1 and CDR2: KGHDR, SFDVKD. V shed 4 bases and J shed 2 bases, with 15 bases lying between them. There are 16 residues in the CDR3.

Of note for this clonotype: This may be a read error, as it is one base from a much larger clone. The V and J genes are TRBV24-1 and TRBJ1-5; D is uncertain. CDR3 length: 14 amino acids. CDR1 and CDR2 from the germline V gene are KGHDR and SFDVKD. CDR3 in DNA: TGTGCCACCGGTGATCTCCTGGGCGATCAGCCCCAGCATTTT. This sequence encodes CATGDLLGDQPQHF.

Many counts were recorded for this clonotype. V usage is TRBV19 and J usage is TRBJ2-3; D is perhaps TRBD1 (6 bases). Germline V gene sequence: CDR1 LNHDA, CDR2 SQIVND (reference sequence). Deletions cut 6 bases from V and 6 bases from J, with 25 bases between. CDR3 length: 17 residues. CDR3 bases: TGTGCCAGTAGGACCGCCTCCTCGGACAGAATGCGGGATACGCAGTATTTT. Its protein product is CASRTASSDRMRDTQYF.

Only a few counts were recorded for this clonotype. The chain recombines TRBV7-9 with TRBJ1-2; 7 positions match TRBD1. V shed 5 bases, J shed 1 base, and the junction held 10 bases outside the gene matches. The CDR3 runs 16 residues. Germline CDR1 SEHNR, CDR2 FQNEAQ (reference sequence). In DNA form, the CDR3 reads TGTGCCAGCAGCCCATTATTCGGGGACAGTAACTATGGCTACACCTTC. This encodes CASSPLFGDSNYGYTF.

Many counts were recorded for this clonotype. This sequence joins TRBV7-2 and TRBJ1-1, with D tentatively TRBD1 (6 bases). This CDR3 is 14 amino acids long. Germline CDR1 is SGHTA and CDR2 is FQGNSA. V was pared by 4 bases and J by 1 base, with 10 bases between. The CDR3 DNA follows: TGTGCCAGCAGCTGGGGGGCTGGGAACACTGAAGCTTTCTTT. This translates into CASSWGAGNTEAFF. Combining the CDR3 with reference TRBV7-2 and TRBJ1-1 gives the whole variable domain GAGVSQSPSNKVTEKGKDVELRCDPISGHTALYWYRQSLGQGLEFLIYFQGNSAPDKSGLPSDRFSAERTGGSVSTLTIQRTQQEDSAVYLCASSWGAGNTEAFFGQGTRLTVV.

As for this clonotype: Being one base from a much bigger clone, this may be a read error. CDR3 residues: CASLRAGGGGLNTEAFF. In DNA, the CDR3 is TGTGCCAGCCTCCGGGCAGGGGGGGGGGGCTTGAACACTGAAGCTTTCTTT. The chain carries TRBV5-3 and TRBJ1-1, with TRBD1 matching over 7 bases. TRBV5-3 is noted as an ORF with a role that remains uncertain. The CDR3 is 17 residues long. The trim removed 8 bases at V and 0 bases at J, leaving 16 bases unmatched.

This clonotype has a count of ten or more. The V and J genes are TRBV5-1 and TRBJ2-7; 9 bases fit TRBD1. The germline gives CDR1 SGHRS, CDR2 YFSETQ. The V and J ends lost 4 bases and 2 bases, in that order; junction bases with no gene match: 7. CDR3 size: 15 residues. The CDR3 loop reads CASSPLGQGTYEQYF. The CDR3, as DNA: TGCGCCAGCAGCCCACTGGGACAGGGTACCTACGAGCAGTACTTC.

This clonotype was detected many times. The chain links TRBV4-3 to TRBJ1-1, with a tentative D call TRBD1 (5 bases). This CDR3 is 14 amino acids long. Trimming took off 0 bases at V and 3 bases at J, with 8 bases between the two ends. CDR1 and CDR2 from the germline V gene are LGHNA and YSLEER. This chain's CDR3 is CASSQDRDDTEAFF. For the CDR3, the DNA is TGCGCCAGCAGCCAAGACAGGGATGACACTGAAGCTTTCTTT.

On this clonotype: The junction does not match germline at one end; this may be a read error. The rearrangement joins TRBV27 to TRBJ2-7; TRBD2 aligns across 9 bases. Germline CDR1 and CDR2: MNHEY and SMNVEV (reference sequence). The CDR3 loop spans 14 amino acids. The CDR3 region is CASSLAGTSYEQCF. The CDR3 nucleotides are TGTGCCAGCAGTTTAGCCGGGACTAGCTACGAGCAGTGCTTC.

This clonotype came up many times. This chain uses TRBV6-5 with TRBJ2-7; 7 bases agree with TRBD1. The ends lost 8 bases at V and 3 bases at J; junction bases unmatched: 4. CDR1 and CDR2 (germline): MNHEY, SVGAGI. The CDR3 length is 12 residues. The CDR3 DNA reads as TGTGCCAGCCGCCGGGACAGCTACGAGCAGTACTTC. The encoded protein is CASRRDSYEQYF.